This entry concerns a single TCR beta chain. Its antigen is still unknown. Qualities for individual bases were not recorded, and no much larger clone is one base off. One collaborating source in Seattle enrolled patients during active infection and followed them longitudinally through the course of disease. The collaborating institutions used their own protocols to collect whole blood in K2EDTA tubes. Collaborator samples were shipped for TCRbeta analysis as frozen whole blood, isolated PBMCs, or DNA extracted from either sample type. The data derive from a study of blood T cell repertoires in COVID-19 (dated by TCRdb to the early 2020s). With regard to the full study: The collaborator samples originated in the United States, Italy and Spain and spanned the acute and convalescent phases of COVID-19. The prospective study material was composed of cDNA or gDNA derived from T cells, B-cell-depleted T cells, or PBMCs. Deeply sampled blood TCRbeta repertoires from subjects exposed to, actively infected with, or recovered from COVID-19 were included in the dataset. A freely available public database, intended as a resource for researchers studying the immune response to SARS-CoV-2, is where the repertoires were released. The samples were drawn from the first 160 participants of the ongoing ImmuneRACE study and from 1,254 subjects provided by 6 global collaborators. The sample metadata nearly always contained a de-identified subject ID, COVID-19 status, age in years and sex. Where available, HLA class I and class II types were obtained from metadata supplied by the sample provider rather than from assay-based typing. Study-wide findings and limitations: The amount of clinical and demographic metadata varied by source and participant and was provided uncurated.

TCRbeta CDR3 regions were amplified from genomic DNA using the immunoSEQ Assay, a bias-controlled multiplex PCR. Processing in the source paper ran as follows. Within the assay, amplification of reference gene primers was used to estimate how many nucleated cells each sample contained. Sequence reads were collapsed and filtered to measure the absolute abundance of every unique TCRbeta CDR3 rearrangement. For each sample, productive Simpson clonality was calculated as the square root of Simpson's diversity index across productive rearrangements. TCRdb took over this immuneACCESS table, retaining in-frame rearrangements with V and J assigned. Such tables are incomplete; in checked studies, under half of the missing clones stem from an unresolved V gene, and the remainder is unexplained. V and J calls and clone size are given by that table; D and trimming were obtained from the DNA. The sample includes about 49,000 clones, with approximately 95% observed a single time. The top ten constitute around 1% of the sample.

The CDR3 has 13 amino acids, counting the end cysteine and phenylalanine. Only the CDR3 region is kept as DNA, spanning 39 bases read in frame from base 1. The germline V gene (reference sequence) gives CDR1 as LNHDA and CDR2 as SQIVND. V lost 3 bases and J lost 7 bases; the stretch between them is 12 bases long. The chain is made from TRBV19 and TRBJ1-2, with no confidently assigned D gene. The receptor was isolated from a man in his 60s with COVID-19, enrolled during active disease. The sequenced sample consisted of peripheral blood. The DNA sequence follows: TGTGCCAGTAGTATCAAGGGCAGCGGTGGCTACACCTTC. Its translation reads: CASSIKGSGGYTF.